These T cell receptor beta chains were read from a single sample in a study of cytomegalovirus exposure and HLA in healthy donors. Assay used: immunoSEQ multiplex PCR; TCRdb lists only in-frame clones, some missing. Of approximately 190,000 clones in the sample, more than 65% were seen once. The specimen was PBMCs. These receptors were collected from a woman in her twenties or thirties in good health and CMV-seropositive. Each CDR3 is given with its conserved first and last residue. Not all rows give a size; the values are once, few, many and, for expanded clones, a class.

once,TRBV11-3,TRBJ2-5,CASSSTTGGPQTQYF
few,TRBV11-2,TRBJ2-5,CASSLDPVQYF
-,TRBV5-6,TRBJ1-1,CASSLFNGLNTEAFF
-,TRBV10-2,TRBJ2-5,CASSMRTSGSWETQYF
-,TRBV5-6,TRBJ2-7,CASSSDRNPYEQYF
-,TRBV4-2,TRBJ2-3,CASSQDIAADTQYF
once,TRBV5-1,TRBJ2-3,CASSLEAGRRDTQYF
-,TRBV6-5,TRBJ1-1,CASCSMANTEAFF
-,TRBV29-1,TRBJ2-7,CSVEPGTDRYEQYF
-,TRBV19,TRBJ2-1,CASSIDVGGSGALYNEQFF
-,TRBV7-9,TRBJ2-6,CASSFPGLTGANVLTF
-,TRBV27,TRBJ2-1,CASSQDYHEQFF
-,TRBV29-1,TRBJ2-1,CSVEDNAAGRYNEQFF
-,TRBV6-5,TRBJ1-5,CASSRTGAYQPQHF
-,TRBV25-1,TRBJ1-2,CASSDWDRTFNDYGYTF
-,TRBV18,TRBJ2-4,CASSPLGEGENIQYF
once,TRBV29-1,TRBJ2-1,CSVAGMQWDEQFF
-,TRBV28,TRBJ2-7,CASRSPTSGRYEQYF
-,TRBV11-2,TRBJ2-7,CATQLAGGNYEQYF
-,TRBV9,TRBJ2-5,CASSVSDRQETQYF
-,TRBV11-3,TRBJ2-1,CASSFTSTSYNEQFF
few,TRBV29-1,TRBJ1-1,CSVEQSMAEAFF
few,TRBV19,TRBJ2-1,CASRTRSDNEQFF
-,TRBV25-1,TRBJ2-7,CASSDVYEQYF
-,TRBV7-9,TRBJ1-2,CASSLFEPEGYTF
-,TRBV19,TRBJ2-7,CASSMNSRGEQYF
-,TRBV5-1,TRBJ1-4,CASSFMGRGEKLFF
-,TRBV2,TRBJ2-3,CASRPASGGGDTQYF
-,TRBV27,TRBJ2-7,CASSLSNSVYEQYF
-,TRBV7-9,TRBJ2-7,CASSLVTTRELSEQYF
-,TRBV6-5,TRBJ1-1,CASSSLFGTGHTEAFF
-,TRBV5-6,TRBJ1-1,CASSLVGAQTEAFF
-,TRBV6-1,TRBJ2-2,CASRTDDITGELFF
once,TRBV5-6,TRBJ2-5,CASSREETQYF
-,TRBV18,TRBJ1-2,CASSPPGQQRPSYGRGYTF
-,TRBV7-9,TRBJ2-2,CASSRDRIGGGELFF
few,TRBV11-2,TRBJ1-2,CASSLGSYGYTF